This T cell receptor (beta chain) stems from a study of shared clonotypes between healthy human individuals. Whole-study context: Contributing individuals were a couple of females and a few males aged 18 to 49. Study findings and constraints: Clonotypes not shared had lower generation probabilities than those common to all four donors. At large depth, rarefaction still showed sorted-subset sequencing to be incomplete.

As regards this clone: Its matching antigen is unknown. The sample carries other DNA sequences with the same CDR3.

The assay ran at deep level. Sequenced by immunoSEQ multiplex PCR; TCRdb stores in-frame clones only, minus some. The sample shows hundreds of thousands of clones, under 80% of them seen only once. The source material was memory CD4+ T cells sorted from blood. The subset: CD45RA-negative fraction. The sequence was obtained from a woman in her twenties or thirties in good health.

For the CDR3, the DNA is TGCGCCAGCAGCTTGGATTCCGGAAACACCATATATTTT. Its protein product is CASSLDSGNTIYF. The J gene is TRBJ1-3, the V gene TRBV5-1; no reliable D call. This CDR3 spans 13 amino acids. Germline V gene sequence: CDR1 SGHRS, CDR2 YFSETQ. V was shortened by 0 bases and J by 4 bases, with 5 bases between the two germline ends. Combining the CDR3 with reference TRBV5-1 and TRBJ1-3 gives the whole variable domain KAGVTQTPRYLIKTRGQQVTLSCSPISGHRSVSWYQQTPGQGLQFLFEYFSETQRNKGNFPGRFSGRQFSNSRSEMNVSTLELGDSALYLCASSLDSGNTIYFGEGSWLTVV.